The 28 T cell receptor beta chains listed next were all sequenced from one sample in a study of CD8 T cells in ankylosing spondylitis (dated by TCRdb to about 2017). Libraries were constructed by 5' RACE. For sequencing, an Illumina HiSeq 2500 was employed. TCRdb reprocessing: public reads trimmed at Q25 with fastp, clones called with MiXCR, in-frame beta chains kept. Under each unique CDR3 protein, matching rows form one entry showing the most common genes and DNA. For this sample the table gives 200,000 to 250,000 distinct CDR3 sequences, of which under 12% were detected only once. Over 20% of the sample lies in the top ten. Sequenced: blood, either unsorted or a sorted T cell fraction (not recorded which). Source of these receptors: a male donor with ankylosing spondylitis or in good health (not recorded which).

Many counts were recorded for this clonotype. The CDR3 nucleotides are TGTGCCAGCTCACCAGGGACAGGGGGCGGTGAGCAGTTCTTC. The encoded protein is CASSPGTGGGEQFF. The rearrangement links TRBV18 to TRBJ2-1; 12 positions match TRBD1. This CDR3 has 14 residues. Germline-derived CDR1 and CDR2 are KGHSH and LQKENI. V dropped 2 bases and J dropped 9; count of bases not matched to a gene: 2.

This clonotype was detected ten times or more. The gene calls are TRBV7-3 and TRBJ2-2; TRBD2 matches at 9 bases. The CDR3 has 15 amino acids. The trim removed 6 bases at V and 8 bases at J, leaving 10 bases unmatched. The V gene's germline CDR1 is SGHTA and CDR2 FQGTGA. CDR3 sequence: CASSSTAGGRGELFF. The CDR3 nucleotides are TGTGCCAGCAGTTCAACAGCGGGGGGAAGGGGGGAGCTGTTTTTT.

V is TRBV5-1 and J is TRBJ2-7; 7 nucleotides match TRBD2. The J segment lost 0 bases and the V segment lost 0 bases, leaving 6 bases of the junction unmatched. The CDR3 extends over 16 amino acids. CDR1 is SGHRS and CDR2 is YFSETQ in the germline V gene. CDR3 residues: CASSLEGGRPSYEQYF. CDR3 DNA sequence: TGCGCCAGCAGCTTGGAAGGCGGGAGACCCTCCTACGAGCAGTACTTC. Looking up the rest from reference TRBV5-1 and TRBJ2-7 gives the full variable domain: KAGVTQTPRYLIKTRGQQVTLSCSPISGHRSVSWYQQTPGQGLQFLFEYFSETQRNKGNFPGRFSGRQFSNSRSEMNVSTLELGDSALYLCASSLEGGRPSYEQYFGPGTRLTVT.

In its sample, this clonotype was seen many times. The chain links TRBV5-6 to TRBJ1-3; maybe TRBD1 (5 bases). Looked up from germline, CDR1 is SGHDT and CDR2 is YYEEEE. V lost 4 bases, J lost 4 bases, and 12 bases lay in between. The CDR3 length is 14 residues. This CDR3 reads CASSLGESGNTIYF. In DNA form, the CDR3 reads TGTGCCAGCAGCCTAGGGGAATCGGGAAACACCATATATTTT.

This clonotype showed up many times. The CDR3 DNA reads as TGCAGTGCTACCGCAGATACGCAGTATTTT. This encodes CSATADTQYF. The V call is TRBV20-1, the J call TRBJ2-3; D is unclear. With 4 bases removed from V and 4 bases from J, the gap between germline ends came to 3 bases. The CDR3 length is 10 residues. The germline V gene has CDR1 DFQATT and CDR2 SNEGSKA (reference sequence).

This clonotype was detected many times. This rearrangement joins TRBV5-1 to TRBJ2-3, with TRBD2 identical over 9 bases. Germline CDR1 reads SGHRS; CDR2 reads YFSETQ. V shed 7 bases and J 4 bases; nucleotides not matched to a gene: 10. The CDR3 length is 15 residues. CDR3 DNA: TGCGCCAGCTGCTATAGCGGGGGCTACTCAGATACGCAGTATTTT. Translation: CASCYSGGYSDTQYF. Complete variable domain (other parts from reference TRBV5-1 and TRBJ2-3): KAGVTQTPRYLIKTRGQQVTLSCSPISGHRSVSWYQQTPGQGLQFLFEYFSETQRNKGNFPGRFSGRQFSNSRSEMNVSTLELGDSALYLCASCYSGGYSDTQYFGPGTRLTVL.

The table lists this clonotype with a few counts. The chain has TRBV7-2 and TRBJ2-6, with 7 nucleotides matching TRBD1. Per germline, CDR1 SGHTA and CDR2 FQGNSA. Losses at the gene ends were 5 bases for V and 2 bases for J; bases not matched to a gene: 3. The CDR3 has 15 amino acids. The CDR3, as DNA: TGTGCCAGCAGCCAAGGACAGGCTGGGGCCAACGTCCTGACTTTC. It translates to CASSQGQAGANVLTF.

This clonotype has ten or more counts. The rearrangement links TRBV9 to TRBJ2-1; TRBD1 agrees at 10 bases. Unmatched junction bases numbered 10, after V lost 4 bases and J lost 6 bases. The CDR3 has 16 residues. Germline V gives CDR1 SGDLS, CDR2 YYNGEE. The CDR3 sequence: CASSFTGTGEGNEQFF. The CDR3 DNA reads TGTGCCAGCAGCTTCACCGGGACAGGGGAAGGCAATGAGCAGTTCTTC.

This clonotype was recorded at least ten times. This chain links TRBV5-1 with TRBJ2-7; TRBD2 matches 8 bases. The V gene end was trimmed by 4 bases and the J gene end by 6 bases; junction bases not matched to a gene: 6. This CDR3 is built from 13 residues. Germline CDR1 is SGHRS and CDR2 is YFSETQ. Here the CDR3 reads CASSAGGGSEQYF. The CDR3 DNA reads TGCGCCAGCAGCGCCGGGGGGGGAAGCGAGCAGTACTTC.

The sample holds many counts of this clonotype. The chain combines TRBV29-1 with TRBJ1-1, with D possibly matching TRBD1 (5 bases). Germline assignment: CDR1 SQVTM and CDR2 ANQGSEA. CDR3 length: 17 residues. Trimming removed 0 bases at V and 1 base at J, with 18 bases between. The CDR3 loop is CSVEEARGAFSNTEAFF. CDR3 coding DNA: TGCAGCGTTGAAGAGGCCCGGGGCGCCTTTTCGAACACTGAAGCTTTCTTT.

The V and J genes are TRBV5-5 and TRBJ1-4; D remains unclear. V lost 4 bases to trimming and J lost 10 bases, with 17 bases between them. CDR1 and CDR2 (germline): SGHKS, YYEKEE (reference sequence). The CDR3 length is 14 residues. The CDR3 coding sequence is TGTGCCAGCAGCGTCGGGATCCCTAGCGGAAAACTGTTTTTT. Amino acid sequence: CASSVGIPSGKLFF.

This clonotype was detected many times. The chain recombines TRBV5-1 with TRBJ2-3, with 7 bases fitting TRBD1. Per germline, CDR1 SGHRS and CDR2 YFSETQ. The J segment lost 2 bases and the V segment lost 1 base, leaving 4 bases of the junction unmatched. The CDR3 covers 15 residues. The chain's CDR3 is CASSLTGATTDTQYF. For the CDR3, the DNA is TGCGCCAGCAGCTTGACAGGGGCAACCACAGATACGCAGTATTTT.

CDR3: CASSLDHRGDKDEQYF. CDR3 nucleotides: TGTGCCAGCAGCTTAGATCACCGGGGGGATAAGGACGAGCAGTACTTC. V and J are TRBV7-6 and TRBJ2-7, with 7 bases lining up with TRBD2. J gave up 5 bases and V 1 base, and 11 bases lay outside the gene matches. Germline V gene data show CDR1 as SGHVS and CDR2 as FNYEAQ. The CDR3 consists of 16 residues.

This clonotype showed up many times. This chain links TRBV5-1 with TRBJ2-7; tentative D call: TRBD2 (5 bases). Trimming took off 4 bases at V and 5 bases at J, with 16 bases between the two ends. Germline CDR1 reads SGHRS; CDR2 reads YFSETQ. This CDR3 spans 14 amino acids. CDR3 sequence: CASSPAKRADEQYF. As DNA, the CDR3 is TGCGCCAGCAGCCCCGCAAAGAGGGCTGACGAGCAGTACTTC.

The chain joins TRBV5-6 to TRBJ2-3, with 10 bases lining up with TRBD2. CDR1 is SGHDT, CDR2 YYEEEE, per germline. The ends lost 4 bases at V and 1 base at J; junction bases unmatched: 12. The CDR3 runs to 18 residues. CDR3 region: CASSVGGGLAQGTDTQYF. CDR3 bases: TGTGCCAGCAGCGTTGGGGGGGGACTAGCGCAAGGCACAGATACGCAGTATTTT.

The CDR3 bases are TGTGCCAGCAGCTTACTAGCGGGGGGAGTCGGTGAGCAGTTCTTC. Its translation is CASSLLAGGVGEQFF. The chain employs TRBV5-4 and TRBJ2-1; 12 bases fit TRBD2. This CDR3 has 15 residues. V gave up 2 bases and J gave up 9 bases; unmatched junction bases: 6. CDR1 is SGHNT and CDR2 is YYREEE in the germline V gene (reference sequence).

This clonotype was found a few times. This chain connects TRBV18 to TRBJ1-1; D uncertain. The CDR3 is made up of 11 amino acids. Germline-derived CDR1 and CDR2 are KGHSH and LQKENI. V lost 1 base and J 8 bases, leaving 5 bases between the germline ends. The CDR3 spells CASSPQQEAFF. CDR3 coding DNA: TGTGCCAGCTCACCACAACAGGAAGCTTTCTTT. Based on the CDR3 plus reference TRBV18 and TRBJ1-1, the full variable domain is NAGVMQNPRHLVRRRGQEARLRCSPMKGHSHVYWYRQLPEEGLKFMVYLQKENIIDESGMPKERFSAEFPKEGPSILRIQQVVRGDSAAYFCASSPQQEAFFGQGTRLTVV.

At least ten counts were recorded for this clonotype. The chain uses TRBV7-2 and TRBJ1-3; D is possibly TRBD1 (5 bases). The V and J ends lost 5 bases and 2 bases respectively, with 16 bases between them. CDR3 size: 16 residues. Germline V gene data show CDR1 as SGHTA and CDR2 as FQGNSA. CDR3 in DNA: TGTGCCAGCAGCCAGCTCGGGGCAGGCCCTGGAAACACCATATATTTT. Encoded protein: CASSQLGAGPGNTIYF.

This clonotype was detected many times. This chain's CDR3 is CASSLDGTGFDEQFF. The CDR3 nucleotides are TGCGCCAGCAGCTTGGACGGGACAGGTTTTGATGAGCAGTTCTTC. V gene TRBV5-1 combines with J gene TRBJ2-1, with 8 bases identical to TRBD1. Trimming removed 0 bases from V and 8 bases from J; junction bases left unmatched: 7. This CDR3 contains 15 residues. Germline V gives CDR1 SGHRS, CDR2 YFSETQ.

At least ten counts were recorded for this clonotype. The chain joins TRBV5-8 to TRBJ2-5; TRBD2 matches 13 bases. Germline V gene lookup returns CDR1 SGHTS and CDR2 YDEGEE. The V segment lost 5 bases and the J segment 2 bases; nucleotides outside the gene matches: 6. The length of the CDR3 is 16 residues. CDR3 residues: CASSDPGLAGQETQYF. The CDR3 nucleotides are TGTGCCAGCAGTGATCCGGGACTAGCGGGACAAGAGACCCAGTACTTC.

At least ten counts were recorded for this clonotype. The V call is TRBV12-3 or TRBV12-4, the J call TRBJ1-6, with D possibly TRBD1 on 5 matching bases. CDR3 length equals 13 residues. The V end lost 7 bases, the J end lost 5 bases, and 9 bases lay between the germline ends. The CDR3: CASTQGHNSPLHF. The CDR3 nucleotides read TGTGCCAGCACCCAGGGTCATAATTCACCCCTCCACTTT.

This clonotype was observed at least ten times. This chain connects TRBV3-1 to TRBJ2-3, with TRBD2 matching over 11 bases. The CDR3 runs to 17 residues. V lost 0 bases and J lost 3; bases outside the gene matches: 5. CDR1 is LGHDT, CDR2 YNNKEL, per germline (reference sequence). DNA of the CDR3: TGTGCCAGCAGCCAAGAATTAACTAGCGGGGGTACAGATACGCAGTATTTT. This codes for CASSQELTSGGTDTQYF.

The chain links TRBV7-8 to TRBJ1-3; possibly TRBD1 for D (5 bases). Germline CDR1 and CDR2: SGHVS and FQNEAQ. V was cut by 7 bases and J by 8 bases, with 15 bases left in between. The CDR3 has 13 amino acids. CDR3 protein: CASKRQGPDTIYF. CDR3 coding DNA: TGTGCCAGCAAGAGGCAGGGTCCAGACACCATATATTTT.

The rearrangement links TRBV12-3 or TRBV12-4 to TRBJ2-1; TRBD2 aligns across 13 bases. V was clipped by 7 bases and J by 9 bases; unmatched bases: 12. The CDR3 is made up of 16 amino acids. CDR3 nucleotide sequence: TGTGCCAGCACCCTCCAACTAGCGGGGGGGCTTGGTGAGCAGTTCTTC. Translating gives CASTLQLAGGLGEQFF.

The rearrangement joins TRBV30 to TRBJ2-5, with 10 bases fitting TRBD1. Germline-derived CDR1 and CDR2 are GTSNPN and SVGIG (reference sequence). The CDR3 totals 15 residues. The junction had 7 bases not matched to a gene; V was cut back by 2 bases and J by 4 bases. The CDR3 protein is CAWSYGGQGVETQYF. In DNA, the CDR3 is TGTGCCTGGAGTTATGGAGGACAGGGGGTAGAGACCCAGTACTTC.

This clonotype appeared many times. This chain connects TRBV7-9 to TRBJ1-6, with TRBD1 identical over 9 bases. CDR1 SEHNR and CDR2 FQNEAQ come from the germline V gene (reference sequence). The CDR3 loop spans 13 amino acids. The ends lost 5 bases at V and 11 bases at J; junction bases unmatched: 4. The CDR3 DNA follows: TGTGCCAGCAGCAGGACAGGGGAGACACCCCTCCACTTT. Its protein is CASSRTGETPLHF.

This clonotype has ten or more counts. J is TRBJ2-5 and V is TRBV5-1, with 7 bases aligning to TRBD1. The germline CDR1 and CDR2 sequences are SGHRS and YFSETQ. Trimming removed 0 bases from V and 4 bases from J; junction bases left unmatched: 0. The CDR3 totals 13 residues. The CDR3 DNA reads as TGCGCCAGCAGCTTGGACAGGGGAGAGACCCAGTACTTC. This translates into CASSLDRGETQYF. Supplemented by reference TRBV5-1 and TRBJ2-5, the full variable domain reads KAGVTQTPRYLIKTRGQQVTLSCSPISGHRSVSWYQQTPGQGLQFLFEYFSETQRNKGNFPGRFSGRQFSNSRSEMNVSTLELGDSALYLCASSLDRGETQYFGPGTRLLVL.

The chain uses TRBV10-3 and TRBJ1-2, with D possibly being TRBD1 (5 bases). Germline CDR1 and CDR2: ENHRY and SYGVKD. The V end was cut by 0 bases, the J end by 7 bases, with 9 bases between. CDR3 length equals 13 residues. This CDR3 is CAISESGRAGYTF. The CDR3 DNA reads as TGTGCCATCAGTGAGTCGGGCAGGGCTGGCTACACCTTC.